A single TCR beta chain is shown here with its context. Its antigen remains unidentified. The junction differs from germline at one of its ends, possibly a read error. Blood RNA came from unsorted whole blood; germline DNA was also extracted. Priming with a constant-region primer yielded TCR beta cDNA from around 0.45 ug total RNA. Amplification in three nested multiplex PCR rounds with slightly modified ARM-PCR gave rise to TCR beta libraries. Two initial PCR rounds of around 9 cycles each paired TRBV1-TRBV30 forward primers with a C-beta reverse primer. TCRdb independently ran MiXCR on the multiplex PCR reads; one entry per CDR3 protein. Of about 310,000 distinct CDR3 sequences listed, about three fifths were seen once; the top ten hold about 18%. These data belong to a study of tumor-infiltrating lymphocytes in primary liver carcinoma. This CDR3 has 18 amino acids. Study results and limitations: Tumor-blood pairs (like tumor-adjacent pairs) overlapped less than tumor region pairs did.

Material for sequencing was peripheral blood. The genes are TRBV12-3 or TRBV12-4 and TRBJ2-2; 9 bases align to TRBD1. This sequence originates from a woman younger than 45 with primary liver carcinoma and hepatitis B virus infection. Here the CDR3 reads CASSLLTGGMKGAGELFF. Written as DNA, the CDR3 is TGTGCCAGTAGTTTGTTGACAGGGGGAATGAAGGGGGCCGGGGAGCTGTTTTTT.